This T cell receptor beta chain was recovered during a study of cytomegalovirus exposure and HLA in healthy donors (TCRdb year 2017). Background on the whole study: An earlier analysis of approximately 640 of the donors reported 250 to 300 Gb of sequence data and around 110 million unique TCR beta sequences from roughly 200 million T cells. Roughly 290 gigabases of sequencing data and tens of millions of unique TCR sequences made up an early release that covered several hundred HLA-typed donors. Of the roughly 400 genotyped donors, less than 90% were placed in the genetic ancestry cluster associated with self-reported Caucasian donors. The study was designed to test whether signatures of past pathogen exposure could be identified by cataloging public T cell receptors. Using immunosequencing, the study profiled T cell repertoires from 666 subjects and related those repertoires to cytomegalovirus serostatus. Along with the roughly 610-subject first cohort, a separate validation cohort of some 130 different subjects was used. The study combined high-throughput TCR immunosequencing, statistical association of individual TCRs with disease status, and machine learning to predict cytomegalovirus infection status. A later analysis re-analyzed previously published TCR beta repertoires from approximately 670 donors and added high-resolution HLA genotyping to study TCR occurrence patterns. In the later analysis, no new phenotypic data were used to find candidate immune exposures; instead, reliance was placed on TCR beta sequences and their occurrence across donors. In an earlier analysis of 587 of the donors, high-throughput TCR beta sequencing was used to judge whether each TCR beta V gene segment behaved as functional or pseudogenic. Donor age, sex, ethnicity and CMV serostatus were compiled together with the repertoire data. In a later genetic analysis, genome-wide SNP genotypes for 398 of the 666 donors were used, and that subset was treated as a discovery cohort. Every repertoire in the discovery cohort had been generated on one and the same sequencing platform. HLA typing included class I and class II loci at four-digit resolution. The number of donors typed differed by locus, with 629-630 for A, B, C, DRB1 and DQB1, around 560 for DQA1, approximately 580 for DPA1, and 472 for DPB1. Because of strong linkage in the cohort, 4 to 6 DR-DQ haplotypes were treated as single units for association and clustering. Across under 500 genotyped donors of the cohort, an average of 235,054 unique TCR beta nucleotide sequences per donor were sequenced, and about a sixth of those sequences were non-productive.

Reading the germline V gene (reference sequence) gives CDR1 WNHNN and CDR2 SYGVQD. Trimmed from V: 6 bases; trimmed from J: 3 bases; junction bases lacking a gene match: 5. Taken from cysteine to phenylalanine, the CDR3 has 14 residues. Of all the DNA, just the CDR3 is kept, 42 bases in frame from base 1. In regard to this clone: No antigen is known for it. It has no much larger one-base neighbor in the sample; base qualities were not kept.

What the study reported, not specific to this receptor: The 87-base-pair reads could not distinguish some IMGT-functional V segments, including TRBV6-2 and TRBV6-3, so those segments were excluded. Linkage disequilibrium might explain the correlated functional status among segregating V segments, but an unknown experimental factor could not be ruled out. The authors suggested that the approach could potentially be generalized to other disease states and immunological phenotypes. According to a later genetic analysis, donors in an Asian-associated ancestry cluster had fewer N-insertions in productive TCRs than the roughly 660-donor mean. Assigning TCR associations to individual alleles was difficult when HLA alleles, especially DR and DQ, strongly co-occurred. In an earlier analysis of more than 500 of the donors, most TCR beta V segments appeared in productive rearrangements about 90% or about 30% of the time, broadly matching IMGT annotations. A cluster of highly shared sequence variants was judged likely to represent a technical artifact of the sequencing pipeline. Because counts were too low, some 16 rarely observed V segments, including chromosome 9 orphons, were excluded from the earlier analysis of 587 of the donors. Compared with equally common non-associated chains, HLA-associated TCR beta chains in a later analysis were more clonally expanded and had lower generation probabilities. Because some donors lacked HLA typing at each locus, the association tests relied only on the typed subset. Sequencing depth was assumed to be roughly uniform across donors in the presence/absence analyses, though that assumption may not hold. A few of the identified cytomegalovirus-associated TCR beta chains were confirmed in vitro to be specific for cytomegalovirus antigens. In a later genetic analysis, a missense DCLRE1C variant was associated with V-gene and J-gene trimming of TCR beta chains, and the association was replicated in an independent cohort. In a later analysis, most CMV-associated TCR beta chains were found to appear HLA-restricted, with HLA associations seemingly driven largely by CMV exposure. A later analysis associated 16,951 TCR beta sequences with specific HLA alleles at a false discovery rate of 0.05. Most TCR sequences were seen in very few donors, while some public TCRs were found in many individuals. In the study, roughly 160 TCR beta chains were listed as associated with cytomegalovirus. A later analysis found that TCR association rates varied across HLA loci, with DRB1 alleles showing the most associated TCRs and HLA-C alleles the fewest. Several of the top co-occurrence clusters appeared to be linked to parvovirus B19, influenza, CMV and Epstein-Barr virus, according to a later analysis. The cohort was sequenced for TCR beta chains only, and without alpha or paired-chain data the features that could be detected were limited. A further reported finding was that TCR beta sequences accurately predicted the HLA-A and HLA-B alleles for most subjects in the first cohort. The classifier was reported to diagnose cytomegalovirus status with high specificity and sensitivity in both the original and validation cohorts. The only immune exposure information available for the cohort was CMV serostatus.

The cohort consisted of hundreds of healthy bone marrow donors. At the time of sampling, every cohort member was nominally healthy, though immune exposures that went unrecorded were likely present. The donor tested CMV seronegative and was one of the 352 seronegative cohort members. Every donor gave a peripheral blood sample, and the peripheral blood mononuclear cells from that sample were used for TCR beta sequencing. Genomic DNA extraction from the blood cell samples was performed with the Qiagen DNeasy Blood Extraction Kit. Libraries were made using the immunoSEQ multiplex PCR assay. A mixture of 60 forward primers for TCR Vbeta segments and 13 reverse primers for TCR Jbeta segments was used in the multiplex PCR. The CDR3 region of rearranged TCR beta genes was amplified from genomic DNA with a multiplex PCR assay. Amplified TCR beta libraries were sequenced as 87-base-pair reads on the Illumina HiSeq System. On the study's bioinformatics: A later analysis tallied roughly 76 million unique TCR beta chains across the 700 or so repertoires, and around 10 million of those chains were shared by two or more donors. Raw reads were error-corrected and collapsed into unique sequences with a nearest-neighbor algorithm that merged closely related sequences to remove PCR and sequencing errors. CDR3 sequences were aligned to IMGT reference sequences to assign V, D and J gene segments. Each retained sequence needed at least a six-nucleotide match to both a V gene segment and a J gene segment. A rearrangement counted as productive if the CDR3 had no stop codons and remained in frame with V and J, and every other rearrangement counted as non-productive. Following IMGT convention, CDR3 was defined as the stretch from the second conserved V-encoded cysteine up to the conserved J-encoded phenylalanine. The earlier analysis of fewer than 750 of the donors excluded sequences that lacked an unambiguous match to a single V gene segment. In an earlier analysis of approximately 590 of the donors, V segments were called functional above 56.7% productive rearrangements and were called segregating when the between-donor standard deviation exceeded 5%. A statistical classification framework was developed to diagnose cytomegalovirus status using the catalog of TCR beta chain sequences. In a later analysis, V and J genes were assigned by comparing TCR nucleotide sequences against IMGT/GENE-DB human TR gene sequences. The TCRdist pipeline was used in a later analysis to assign CDR3 sequences and most-parsimonious VDJ recombination scenarios. A later analysis defined each TCR beta chain by its CDR3 amino acid sequence plus V-gene family, and excluded reads lacking a unique V-gene family. To address suspected cross-contamination and a sequencing artifact, a later analysis removed a few hundred highly shared, low-generation-probability nucleotide sequences. In a later analysis, a clonal expansion index for each public chain was calculated from normalized within-repertoire ranks of inferred template counts. In a later analysis, generation probabilities were computed using a VDJ recombination model fitted to out-of-frame rearrangements, and the results were checked against IGoR. In a later analysis, TCR-TCR, TCR-HLA and TCR-CMV co-occurrence was scored with hypergeometric tests, and a repertoire-size bias correction was applied to TCR pairs. False discovery rates were estimated in a later analysis by permuting HLA or CMV assignments 20 times. In a later analysis, co-occurring TCRs were grouped using DBSCAN, with TCRdist sequence similarity added in when clustering inside HLA-allele-positive subsets. For co-occurrence clustering, repertoires with fewer than 30,000 or more than 120,000 public chains were excluded, along with roughly five repertoires with anomalous nucleotide sharing. Imported from immuneACCESS, the table was reduced by TCRdb to in-frame sequences with V and J called. These copies leave out some clones; in studies compared against another copy, an unresolved V gene accounts for under half, and the cause of the remainder is not known. D and trimming come from the DNA, and the V and J calls and clone size come from that table. In this sample the table shows 200,000 to 250,000 clones, more than 70% of which occur a single time. The ten most abundant clones make up about 0.47% of the sample.

Sequencing was done on a sample of PBMCs. The TCR comes from a boy aged 5-17 years in good health and CMV-seronegative. Rearrangement joined TRBV10-1 to TRBJ1-1, and 9 junction bases match TRBD1. The CDR3 protein is CASRQGARDTEAFF. Here is the DNA: TGCGCCAGCAGACAGGGGGCAAGGGACACTGAAGCTTTCTTT.